This T cell receptor beta chain was captured in a study of shared clonotypes between healthy human individuals. Study-level findings and limits: Only a few donors were included, so the genetic and exposure-history diversity represented was limited. Memory subsets had estimated richness that was generally smaller than that of naive subsets.

In the naive CD8 group, cells lacked CD45RO and were positively selected for CCR7, so terminally differentiated effector memory CD45RA+ cells were left out. When replicate PCRs were run on sorted subsets, they used around 200 ng DNA, around 33,000 T cell genomes. Assay used: immunoSEQ multiplex PCR; TCRdb lists only in-frame clones, some missing. The sample consists of about 680,000 clones, around 92% of them appearing once. About this clone: What it binds is not known.

CDR3 size: 15 residues. V lost 0 bases to trimming and J lost 7 bases; unmatched junction nucleotides: 4. CDR1 and CDR2 from the germline V gene are MNHNY and SVGAGI (reference sequence). This chain links TRBV6-6 with TRBJ2-1, with 9 nucleotides matching TRBD2. Specimen: naive CD8+ T cells sorted from blood. The sequence derives from a man aged 30 to 45 in good health. The DNA for the CDR3 is TGTGCCAGCAGTTACTCTAGCGGGAGTGGGAATGAGCAGTTCTTC. Its translation: CASSYSSGSGNEQFF.